Each of the 4 T cell receptor beta chains below was sequenced from the same sample in a study of blood T cells in healthy people across ages (dated by TCRdb to 2015 to 2017). Libraries were built with 5' RACE. The run used an Illumina HiSeq 2500. A second PCR of about 6 to 12 cycles was run with a J-beta primer mix and a sample-barcoded 5' primer. The raw public reads went through TCRdb reprocessing: fastp at Q25, MiXCR clone calling, in-frame beta chains kept. Merged by CDR3 protein, the rows form single entries marked with the most common genes and DNA. The sample table holds fewer than 800,000 distinct CDR3 sequences, of which about 52% were seen once. The top ten hold around a third of the sample. Sequencing was performed on blood. Every receptor here comes from a woman aged 60 to 75 in good health.

In this sample, this clonotype turned up a few times. The chain has TRBV6-2 or TRBV6-3 and TRBJ1-2; the D is unclear. The ends were cut back, 10 bases at V and 7 bases at J, with 25 bases in the middle. This CDR3 is built from 15 residues. Germline loops: CDR1 MNHEY, CDR2 SVGEGT. CDR3 region: CATRRENGARGGYTF. For the CDR3, the DNA is TGTGCCACCCGGAGGGAGAACGGCGCACGAGGTGGCTACACCTTC.

This clonotype was found a few times. CDR3 protein: CASSVRQYTGELFF. As DNA, the CDR3 is TGTGCCAGCAGCGTAAGACAGTACACCGGGGAGCTGTTTTTT. The genes are TRBV9 and TRBJ2-2; D may be TRBD1 (5 bases). In germline, CDR1 is SGDLS, CDR2 YYNGEE. The germline V and J ends were trimmed by 1 base and 3 bases, with 7 bases remaining between them. The CDR3 has 14 amino acids.

The chain employs TRBV7-2 and TRBJ1-2, with D tentatively TRBD1 (6 bases). The CDR3 is 15 residues long. The V gene's germline CDR1 is SGHTA and CDR2 FQGNSA. Trimming shortened V by 6 bases and J by 0 bases, and 14 bases separated the two germline ends. The CDR3 protein is CASSIQGLTNYGYTF. DNA of the CDR3: TGTGCCAGCAGTATACAGGGCCTAACTAACTATGGCTACACCTTC.

This clonotype was counted only a few times. The rearrangement links TRBV2 to TRBJ2-3; D is perhaps TRBD2 (5 bases). V was cut by 2 bases and J by 2 bases, with 8 bases left in between. CDR3 length: 14 residues. Germline V gene lookup returns CDR1 SNHLY and CDR2 FYNNEI. The CDR3 DNA follows: TGTGCCAGCAGTGAAAGCGGATTCACAGATACGCAGTATTTT. It specifies CASSESGFTDTQYF. The complete variable domain, with remaining parts taken from reference TRBV2 and TRBJ2-3, reads EPEVTQTPSHQVTQMGQEVILRCVPISNHLYFYWYRQILGQKVEFLVSFYNNEISEKSEIFDDQFSVERPDGSNFTLKIRSTKLEDSAMYFCASSESGFTDTQYFGPGTRLTVL.